One T cell receptor beta chain is described in this entry. Its antigen is not identified. The conserved phenylalanine or tryptophan normally closing the CDR3 is absent here, so this likely arose from a read error. The CDR3 loop spans 14 amino acids. Trimming took 1 base from V and 2 from J, leaving 9 bases between them. In TCRdb, the reads were re-called with MiXCR into one record per CDR3 protein. The sample includes 700,000 to 850,000 distinct CDR3 sequences, approximately 29% seen only once; the top ten take around 12%. These data originate in a study of T cell repertoires in cytomegalovirus infection.

Sequenced here: cultured CD8+ T cells from PBMCs, sampled from culture after CMV antigen stimulation. The source is a human donor in good health (CMV status not recorded). Some clones in this sample may be carry-over from other donors' samples. The chain employs TRBV12-3 or TRBV12-4 and TRBJ2-7; no definite D call. The CDR3 spells CASSLGQTPYEQYC. The CDR3 bases are TGTGCCAGCAGTTTAGGTCAGACCCCCTACGAGCAGTACTGC.